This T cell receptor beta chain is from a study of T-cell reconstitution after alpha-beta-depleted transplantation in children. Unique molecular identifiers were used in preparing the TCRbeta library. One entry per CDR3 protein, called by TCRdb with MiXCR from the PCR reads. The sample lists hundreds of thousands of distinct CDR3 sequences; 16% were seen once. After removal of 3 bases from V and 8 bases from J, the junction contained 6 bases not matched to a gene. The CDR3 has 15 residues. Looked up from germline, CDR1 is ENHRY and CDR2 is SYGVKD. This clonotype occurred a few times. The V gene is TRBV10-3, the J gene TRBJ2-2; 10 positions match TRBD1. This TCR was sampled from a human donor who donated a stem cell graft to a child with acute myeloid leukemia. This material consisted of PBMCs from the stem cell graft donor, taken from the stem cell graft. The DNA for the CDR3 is TGTGCCATCAGTGAACCGGGACAGGGGAAAGGGGAGCTGTTTTTT. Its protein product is CAISEPGQGKGELFF.